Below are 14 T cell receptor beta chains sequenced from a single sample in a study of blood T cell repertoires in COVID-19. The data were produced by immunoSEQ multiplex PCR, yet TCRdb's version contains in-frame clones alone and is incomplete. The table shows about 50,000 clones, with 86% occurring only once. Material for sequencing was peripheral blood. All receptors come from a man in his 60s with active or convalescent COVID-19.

DNA for the CDR3: TGTGCCAGCAGCTTAAGCAGGGGGAGAAACACCATATATTTT. This sequence encodes CASSLSRGRNTIYF. V gene TRBV13 combines with J gene TRBJ1-3; TRBD1 matches at 7 bases. This CDR3 has 14 residues. V lost 2 bases, J lost 5 bases, and 3 bases stayed unmatched. Germline loops: CDR1 PRHDT, CDR2 FYEKMQ (reference sequence). The whole variable domain, remainder taken from reference TRBV13 and TRBJ1-3, is AAGVIQSPRHLIKEKRETATLKCYPIPRHDTVYWYQQGPGQDPQFLISFYEKMQSDKGSIPDRFSAQQFSDYHSELNMSSLELGDSALYFCASSLSRGRNTIYFGEGSWLTVV.

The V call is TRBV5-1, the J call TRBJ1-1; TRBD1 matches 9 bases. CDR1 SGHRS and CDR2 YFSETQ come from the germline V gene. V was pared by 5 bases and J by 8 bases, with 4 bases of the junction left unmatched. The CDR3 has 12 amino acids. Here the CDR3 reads CASRRTGDEAFF. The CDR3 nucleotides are TGCGCCAGCAGACGGACAGGGGACGAAGCTTTCTTT. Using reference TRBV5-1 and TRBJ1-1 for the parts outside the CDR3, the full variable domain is KAGVTQTPRYLIKTRGQQVTLSCSPISGHRSVSWYQQTPGQGLQFLFEYFSETQRNKGNFPGRFSGRQFSNSRSEMNVSTLELGDSALYLCASRRTGDEAFFGQGTRLTVV.

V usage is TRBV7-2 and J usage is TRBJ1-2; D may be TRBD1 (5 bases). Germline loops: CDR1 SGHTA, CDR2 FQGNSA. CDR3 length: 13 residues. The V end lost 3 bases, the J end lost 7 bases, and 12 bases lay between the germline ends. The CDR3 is CASSFRQPGGYTF. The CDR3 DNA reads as TGTGCCAGCAGCTTCCGACAGCCGGGTGGCTACACCTTC.

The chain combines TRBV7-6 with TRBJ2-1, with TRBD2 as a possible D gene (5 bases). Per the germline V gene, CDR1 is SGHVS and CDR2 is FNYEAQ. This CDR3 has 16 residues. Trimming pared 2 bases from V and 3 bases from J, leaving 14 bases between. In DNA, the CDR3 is TGTGCCAGCAGCTTAAACCCCCTACGGGGCTACAATGAGCAGTTCTTC. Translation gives CASSLNPLRGYNEQFF.

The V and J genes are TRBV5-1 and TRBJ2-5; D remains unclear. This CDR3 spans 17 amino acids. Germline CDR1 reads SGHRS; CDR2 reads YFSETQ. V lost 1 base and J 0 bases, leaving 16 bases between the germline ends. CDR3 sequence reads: CASSLTNLVADQETQYF. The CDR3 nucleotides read TGCGCCAGCAGCTTGACGAACCTGGTGGCAGACCAAGAGACCCAGTACTTC.

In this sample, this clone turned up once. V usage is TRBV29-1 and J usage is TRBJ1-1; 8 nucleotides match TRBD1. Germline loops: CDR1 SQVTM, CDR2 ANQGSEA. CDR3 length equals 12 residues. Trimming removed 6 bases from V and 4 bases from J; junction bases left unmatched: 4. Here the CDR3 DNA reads TGCAGCGTGGACAGGGCCGCCACTGAAGCTTTCTTT. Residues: CSVDRAATEAFF.

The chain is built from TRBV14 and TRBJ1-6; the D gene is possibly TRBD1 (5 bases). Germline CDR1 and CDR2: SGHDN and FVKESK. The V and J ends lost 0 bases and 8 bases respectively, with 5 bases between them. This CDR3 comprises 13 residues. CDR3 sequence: CASSQEGDSPLHF. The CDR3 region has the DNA TGTGCCAGCAGCCAAGAAGGGGATTCACCCCTCCACTTT.

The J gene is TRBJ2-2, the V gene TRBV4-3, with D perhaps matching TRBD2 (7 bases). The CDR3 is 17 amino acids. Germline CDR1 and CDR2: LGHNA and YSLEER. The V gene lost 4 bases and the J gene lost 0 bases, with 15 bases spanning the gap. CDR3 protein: CASSLNGGAPNTGELFF. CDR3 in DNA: TGCGCCAGCAGCCTCAATGGGGGGGCACCGAACACCGGGGAGCTGTTTTTT.

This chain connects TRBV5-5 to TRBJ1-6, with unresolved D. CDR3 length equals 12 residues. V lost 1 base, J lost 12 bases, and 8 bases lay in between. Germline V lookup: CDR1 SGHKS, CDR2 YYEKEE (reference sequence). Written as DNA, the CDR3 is TGTGCCAGCAGCTTGCCCACGGGACCCCTCCACTTT. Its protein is CASSLPTGPLHF.

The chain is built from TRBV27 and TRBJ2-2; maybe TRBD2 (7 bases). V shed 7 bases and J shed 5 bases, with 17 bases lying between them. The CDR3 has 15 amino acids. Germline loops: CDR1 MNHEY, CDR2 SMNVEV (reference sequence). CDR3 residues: CASTRLGGLTGELFF. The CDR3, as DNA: TGTGCCAGCACCCGGTTGGGGGGGCTGACCGGGGAGCTGTTTTTT.

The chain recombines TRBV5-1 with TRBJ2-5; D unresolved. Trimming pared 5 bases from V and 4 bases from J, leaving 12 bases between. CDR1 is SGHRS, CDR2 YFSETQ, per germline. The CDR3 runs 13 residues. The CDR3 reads CASSIELRETQYF. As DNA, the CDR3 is TGCGCCAGCAGTATTGAGTTACGAGAGACCCAGTACTTC. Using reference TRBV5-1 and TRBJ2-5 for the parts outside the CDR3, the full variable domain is KAGVTQTPRYLIKTRGQQVTLSCSPISGHRSVSWYQQTPGQGLQFLFEYFSETQRNKGNFPGRFSGRQFSNSRSEMNVSTLELGDSALYLCASSIELRETQYFGPGTRLLVL.

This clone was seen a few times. The CDR3, as DNA: TGTGCCACCAGTGATTTTGACAGAACCTATGGCTACACCTTC. Translation: CATSDFDRTYGYTF. This chain connects TRBV24-1 to TRBJ1-2; D might be TRBD1 (5 bases). V was shortened by 1 base and J by 4 bases, with 9 bases between the two germline ends. CDR3 length: 14 amino acids. CDR1 is KGHDR, CDR2 SFDVKD, per germline.

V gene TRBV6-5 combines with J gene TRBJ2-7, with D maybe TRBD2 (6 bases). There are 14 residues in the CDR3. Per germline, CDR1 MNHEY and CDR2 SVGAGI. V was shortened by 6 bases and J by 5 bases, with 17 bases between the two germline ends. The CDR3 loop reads CASSPGVSLHEQYF. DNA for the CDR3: TGTGCCAGCAGCCCGGGAGTGTCCCTCCACGAGCAGTACTTC.

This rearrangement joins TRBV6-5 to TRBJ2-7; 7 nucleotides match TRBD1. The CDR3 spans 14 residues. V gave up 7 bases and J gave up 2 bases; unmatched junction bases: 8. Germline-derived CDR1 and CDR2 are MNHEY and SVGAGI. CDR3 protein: CASTNGDRTYEQYF. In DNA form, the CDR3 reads TGTGCCAGCACCAACGGGGACAGAACCTACGAGCAGTACTTC.